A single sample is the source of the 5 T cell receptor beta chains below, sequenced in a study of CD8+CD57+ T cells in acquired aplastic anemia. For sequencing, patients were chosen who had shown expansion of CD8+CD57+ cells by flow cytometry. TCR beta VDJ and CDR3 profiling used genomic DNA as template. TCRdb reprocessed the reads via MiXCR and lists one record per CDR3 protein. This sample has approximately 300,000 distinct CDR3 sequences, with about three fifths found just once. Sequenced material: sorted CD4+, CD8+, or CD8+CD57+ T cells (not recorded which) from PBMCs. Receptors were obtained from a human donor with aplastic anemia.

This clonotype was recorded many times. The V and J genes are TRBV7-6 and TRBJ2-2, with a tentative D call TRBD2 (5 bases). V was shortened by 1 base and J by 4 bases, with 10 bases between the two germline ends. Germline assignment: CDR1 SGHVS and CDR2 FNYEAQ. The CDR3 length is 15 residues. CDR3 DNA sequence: TGTGCCAGCAGCTTAGTCGGGATACCCACCGGGGAGCTGTTTTTT. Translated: CASSLVGIPTGELFF.

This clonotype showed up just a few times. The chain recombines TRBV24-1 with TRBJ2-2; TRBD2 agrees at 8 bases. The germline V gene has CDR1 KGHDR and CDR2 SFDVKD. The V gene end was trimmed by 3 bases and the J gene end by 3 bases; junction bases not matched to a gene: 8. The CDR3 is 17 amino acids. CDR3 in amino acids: CATSDGAGASDTGELFF. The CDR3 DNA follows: TGTGCCACCAGTGATGGAGCGGGGGCTAGTGACACCGGGGAGCTGTTTTTT.

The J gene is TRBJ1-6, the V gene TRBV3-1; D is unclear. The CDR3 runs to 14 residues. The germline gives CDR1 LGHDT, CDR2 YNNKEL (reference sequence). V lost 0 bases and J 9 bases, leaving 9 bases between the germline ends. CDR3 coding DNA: TGTGCCAGCAGCCAAGATCTAGGAGGTTCACCCCTCCACTTT. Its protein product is CASSQDLGGSPLHF. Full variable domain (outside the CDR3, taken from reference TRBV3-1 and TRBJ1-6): DTAVSQTPKYLVTQMGNDKSIKCEQNLGHDTMYWYKQDSKKFLKIMFSYNNKELIINETVPNRFSPKSPDKAHLNLHINSLELGDSAVYFCASSQDLGGSPLHFGNGTRLTVT.

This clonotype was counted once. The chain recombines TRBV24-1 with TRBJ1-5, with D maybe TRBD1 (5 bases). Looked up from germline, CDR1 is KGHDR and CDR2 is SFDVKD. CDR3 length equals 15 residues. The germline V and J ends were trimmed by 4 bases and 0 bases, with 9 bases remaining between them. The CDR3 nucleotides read TGTGCCACCAGTGACACCAGGGCTAGCAATCAGCCCCAGCATTTT. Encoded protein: CATSDTRASNQPQHF.

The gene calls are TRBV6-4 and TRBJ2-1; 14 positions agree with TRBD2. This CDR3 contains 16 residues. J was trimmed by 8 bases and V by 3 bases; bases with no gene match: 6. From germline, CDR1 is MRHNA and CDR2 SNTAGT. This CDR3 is CASSEVGTSGSYEQFF. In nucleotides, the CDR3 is TGTGCCAGCAGTGAGGTGGGGACTAGCGGGAGCTATGAGCAGTTCTTC.